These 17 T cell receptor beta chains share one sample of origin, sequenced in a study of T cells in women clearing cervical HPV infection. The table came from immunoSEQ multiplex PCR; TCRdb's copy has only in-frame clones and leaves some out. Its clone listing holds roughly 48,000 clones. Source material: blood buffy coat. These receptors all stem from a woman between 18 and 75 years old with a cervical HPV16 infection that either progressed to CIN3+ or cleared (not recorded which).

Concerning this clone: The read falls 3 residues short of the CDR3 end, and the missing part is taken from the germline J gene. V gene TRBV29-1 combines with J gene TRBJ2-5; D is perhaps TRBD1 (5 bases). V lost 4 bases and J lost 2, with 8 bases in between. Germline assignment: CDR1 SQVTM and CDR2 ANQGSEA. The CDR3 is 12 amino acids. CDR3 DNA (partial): TGCAGCGTTGGAAGGACACAAGAGACC. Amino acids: CSVGRTQET. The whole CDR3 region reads CSVGRTQETQYF.

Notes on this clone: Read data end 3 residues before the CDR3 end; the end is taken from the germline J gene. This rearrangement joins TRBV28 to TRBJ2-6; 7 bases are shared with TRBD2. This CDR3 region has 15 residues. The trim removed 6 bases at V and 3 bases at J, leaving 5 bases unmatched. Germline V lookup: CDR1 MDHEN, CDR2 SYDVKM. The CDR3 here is CASRVGGFGANVLTF. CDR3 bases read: TGTGCCAGCAGAGTGGGGGGGTTTGGGGCCAACGTC. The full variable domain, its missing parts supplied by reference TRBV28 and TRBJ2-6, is DVKVTQSSRYLVKRTGEKVFLECVQDMDHENMFWYRQDPGLGLRLIYFSYDVKMKEKGDIPEGYSVSREKKERFSLILESASTNQTSMYLCASRVGGFGANVLTFGAGSRLTVL.

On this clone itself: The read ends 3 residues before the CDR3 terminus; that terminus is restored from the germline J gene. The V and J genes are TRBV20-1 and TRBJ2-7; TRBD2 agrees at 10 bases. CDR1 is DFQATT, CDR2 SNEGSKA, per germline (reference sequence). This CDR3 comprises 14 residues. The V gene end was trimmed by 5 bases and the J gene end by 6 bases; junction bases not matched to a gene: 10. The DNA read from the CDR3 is TGCAGTGCTGATACACTAGCGGGGATGGGCGAG. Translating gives CSADTLAGMGE. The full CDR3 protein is CSADTLAGMGEQYF.

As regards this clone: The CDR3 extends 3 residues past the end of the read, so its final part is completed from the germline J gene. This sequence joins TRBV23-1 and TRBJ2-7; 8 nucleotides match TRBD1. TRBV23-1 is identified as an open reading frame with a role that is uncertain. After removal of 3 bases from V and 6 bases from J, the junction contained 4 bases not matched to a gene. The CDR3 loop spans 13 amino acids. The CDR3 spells CASSQTTGVEQYF. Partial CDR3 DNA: TGCGCCAGCAGTCAGACGACAGGGGTCGAG.

Incomplete CDR3 DNA: TGCAGCGTTGTAACCTCAGGGGTATTCGGGACTGGC. As protein: CSVVTSGVFGTG. The whole CDR3 reads CSVVTSGVFGTGYTF. The chain joins TRBV29-1 to TRBJ1-2; D is perhaps TRBD1 (6 bases). Read sequence stops 3 residues before the CDR3 end, and the germline J gene provides the missing end. Trimming pared 4 bases from V and 7 bases from J, leaving 22 bases between. Germline V gives CDR1 SQVTM, CDR2 ANQGSEA. The length of the CDR3 is 15 residues.

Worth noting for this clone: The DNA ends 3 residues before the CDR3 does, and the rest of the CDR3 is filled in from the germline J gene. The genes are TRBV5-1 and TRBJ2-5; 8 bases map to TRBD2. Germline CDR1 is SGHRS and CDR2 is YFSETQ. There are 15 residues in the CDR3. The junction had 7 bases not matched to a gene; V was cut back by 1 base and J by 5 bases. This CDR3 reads CASSLSLAGMETQYF. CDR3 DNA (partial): TGCGCCAGCAGCTTGTCCCTAGCGGGTATGGAGACC.

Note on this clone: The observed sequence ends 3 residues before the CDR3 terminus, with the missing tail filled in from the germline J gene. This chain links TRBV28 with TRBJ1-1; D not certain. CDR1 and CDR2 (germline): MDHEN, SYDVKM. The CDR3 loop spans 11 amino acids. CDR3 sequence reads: CASSDMAAAFF. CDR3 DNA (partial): TGTGCCAGCAGCGACATGGCCGCG.

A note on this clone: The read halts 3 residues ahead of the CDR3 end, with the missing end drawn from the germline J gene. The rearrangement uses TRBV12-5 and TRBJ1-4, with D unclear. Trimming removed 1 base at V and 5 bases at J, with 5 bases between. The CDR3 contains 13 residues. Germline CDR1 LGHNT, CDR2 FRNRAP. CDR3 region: CASGLGRNEKLFF. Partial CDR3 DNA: TGTGCTAGTGGTTTGGGCAGAAATGAAAAA. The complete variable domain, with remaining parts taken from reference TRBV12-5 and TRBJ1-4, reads DARVTQTPRHKVTEMGQEVTMRCQPILGHNTVFWYRQTMMQGLELLAYFRNRAPLDDSGMPKDRFSAEMPDATLATLKIQPSEPRDSAVYFCASGLGRNEKLFFGSGTQLSVL.

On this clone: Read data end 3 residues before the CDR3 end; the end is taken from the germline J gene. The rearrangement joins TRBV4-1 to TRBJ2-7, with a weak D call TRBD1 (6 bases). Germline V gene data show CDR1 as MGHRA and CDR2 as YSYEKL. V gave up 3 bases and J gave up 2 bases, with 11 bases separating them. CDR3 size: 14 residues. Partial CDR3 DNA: TGCGCCAGCAGCCATGTGGACAGTGCCTACGAG. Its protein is CASSHVDSAYE. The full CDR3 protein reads CASSHVDSAYEQYF.

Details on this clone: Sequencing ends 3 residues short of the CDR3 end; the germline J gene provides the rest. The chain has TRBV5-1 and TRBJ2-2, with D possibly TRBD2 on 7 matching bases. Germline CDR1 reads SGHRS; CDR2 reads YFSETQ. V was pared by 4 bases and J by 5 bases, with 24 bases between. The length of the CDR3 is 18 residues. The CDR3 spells CASSRIPAGAERTGELFF. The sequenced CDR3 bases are TGCGCCAGCAGCCGGATTCCCGCGGGGGCCGAGCGTACCGGGGAG.

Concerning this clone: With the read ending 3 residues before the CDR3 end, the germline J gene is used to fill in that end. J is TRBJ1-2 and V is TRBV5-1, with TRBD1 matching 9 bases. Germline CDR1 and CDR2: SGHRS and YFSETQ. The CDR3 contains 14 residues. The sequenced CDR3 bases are TGCGCCAGCAGCACGGGGACAGGGAGTCCGGGC. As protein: CASSTGTGSPG. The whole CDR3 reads CASSTGTGSPGYTF.

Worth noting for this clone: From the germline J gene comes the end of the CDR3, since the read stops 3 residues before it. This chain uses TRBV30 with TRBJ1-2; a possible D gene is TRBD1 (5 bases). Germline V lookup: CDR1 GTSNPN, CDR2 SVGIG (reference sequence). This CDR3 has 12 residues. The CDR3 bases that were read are TGTGCCTGGAGTGGGGGGGTGGGAGGC. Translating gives CAWSGGVGG. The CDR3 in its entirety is CAWSGGVGGYTF.

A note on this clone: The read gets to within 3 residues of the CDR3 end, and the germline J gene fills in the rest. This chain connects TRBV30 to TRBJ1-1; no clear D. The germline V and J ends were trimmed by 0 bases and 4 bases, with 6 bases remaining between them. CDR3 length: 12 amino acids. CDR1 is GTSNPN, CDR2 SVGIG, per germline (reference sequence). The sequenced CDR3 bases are TGTGCCTGGAGTGTAGGGTTCACTGAA. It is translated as CAWSVGFTE. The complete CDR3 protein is CAWSVGFTEAFF.

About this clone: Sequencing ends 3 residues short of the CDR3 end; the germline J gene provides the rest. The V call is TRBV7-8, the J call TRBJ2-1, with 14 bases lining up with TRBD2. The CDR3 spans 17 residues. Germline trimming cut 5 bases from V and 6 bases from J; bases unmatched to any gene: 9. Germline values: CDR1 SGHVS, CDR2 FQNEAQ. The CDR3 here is CASSKDGLAGGVNEQFF. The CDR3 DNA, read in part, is TGTGCCAGCAGCAAAGACGGACTAGCGGGGGGAGTCAATGAG.

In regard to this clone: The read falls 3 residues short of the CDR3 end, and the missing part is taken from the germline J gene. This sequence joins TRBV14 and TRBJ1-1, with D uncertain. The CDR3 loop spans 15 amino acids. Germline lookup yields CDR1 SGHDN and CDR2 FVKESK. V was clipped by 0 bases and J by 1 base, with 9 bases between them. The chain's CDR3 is CASSQDEGWNTEAFF. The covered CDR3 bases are TGTGCCAGCAGCCAAGACGAGGGCTGGAACACTGAA. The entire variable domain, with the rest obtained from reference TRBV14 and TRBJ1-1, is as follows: EAGVTQFPSHSVIEKGQTVTLRCDPISGHDNLYWYRRVMGKEIKFLLHFVKESKQDESGMPNNRFLAERTGGTYSTLKVQPAELEDSGVYFCASSQDEGWNTEAFFGQGTRLTVV.

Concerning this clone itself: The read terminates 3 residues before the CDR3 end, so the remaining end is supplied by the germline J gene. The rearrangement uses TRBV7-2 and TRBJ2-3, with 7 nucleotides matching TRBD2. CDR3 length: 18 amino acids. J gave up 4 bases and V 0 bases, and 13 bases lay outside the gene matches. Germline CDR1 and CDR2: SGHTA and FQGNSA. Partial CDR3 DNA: TGTGCCAGCAGCTTAGCGTCGCGGGAGACGAGGTTCGCAGATACG. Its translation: CASSLASRETRFADT. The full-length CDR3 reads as CASSLASRETRFADTQYF.

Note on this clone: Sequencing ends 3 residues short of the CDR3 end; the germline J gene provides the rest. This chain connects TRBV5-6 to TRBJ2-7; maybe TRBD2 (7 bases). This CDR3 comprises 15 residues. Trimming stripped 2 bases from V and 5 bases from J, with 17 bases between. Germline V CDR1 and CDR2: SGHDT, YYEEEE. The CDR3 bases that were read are TGTGCCAGCAGCTTTCTGGGCCTAGGGGGGGACGAG. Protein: CASSFLGLGGDE. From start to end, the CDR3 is CASSFLGLGGDEQYF.